The 6 T cell receptor beta chains below come from one sample, sequenced in a study of identical twins. MiXCR, run by TCRdb on the 5' RACE reads, gives a single entry per CDR3 protein. The data hold about 730,000 distinct CDR3 sequences, with around 21% observed a single time. The same sample was also studied in work on T cells expressing NK-cell markers.

Sequenced: PBMCs. The receptors originated from a young woman in good health.

V is TRBV6-1 and J is TRBJ2-5; 7 positions match TRBD1. The trim removed 6 bases at V and 3 bases at J, leaving 10 bases unmatched. The CDR3 covers 15 residues. CDR1 is MNHNS, CDR2 SASEGT, per germline. The CDR3 sequence: CASRPPGTAKETQYF. CDR3 in DNA: TGTGCCAGCAGACCGCCCGGGACAGCGAAAGAGACCCAGTACTTC.

This clonotype was seen more than once but under ten times. J is TRBJ2-2 and V is TRBV3-1; 11 bases are a match to TRBD2. There are 15 residues in the CDR3. Germline assignment: CDR1 LGHDT and CDR2 YNNKEL (reference sequence). Trimming removed 3 bases from V and 6 bases from J; junction bases left unmatched: 3. The DNA of the CDR3 is TGTGCCAGCAGCCAGGCTAGCGGGAGGTCCGGGGAGCTGTTTTTT. Translated: CASSQASGRSGELFF.

This chain connects TRBV5-1 to TRBJ2-2, with D possibly being TRBD2 (7 bases). V was trimmed by 2 bases and J by 0 bases, leaving 14 bases between them. Germline assignment: CDR1 SGHRS and CDR2 YFSETQ. The CDR3 consists of 17 residues. The CDR3 DNA sequence: TGCGCCAGCAGCTTAAACCCCGGGGGGCCGAACACCGGGGAGCTGTTTTTT. Its protein is CASSLNPGGPNTGELFF.

This chain connects TRBV7-8 to TRBJ1-2, with no clear D. From germline, CDR1 is SGHVS and CDR2 FQNEAQ. Trimming left V 1 base short and J 4 bases short, with 10 bases between. This CDR3 comprises 14 residues. Here the CDR3 reads CASSLGLSSYGYTF. CDR3 nucleotides: TGTGCCAGCAGCTTAGGGCTCTCTAGCTATGGCTACACCTTC. Full variable domain (missing parts from reference TRBV7-8 and TRBJ1-2): GAGVSQSPRYKVAKRGQDVALRCDPISGHVSLFWYQQALGQGPEFLTYFQNEAQLDKSGLPSDRFFAERPEGSVSTLKIQRTQQEDSAVYLCASSLGLSSYGYTFGSGTRLTVV.

This rearrangement joins TRBV5-1 to TRBJ2-5; 7 positions match TRBD2. Germline CDR1 reads SGHRS; CDR2 reads YFSETQ. The CDR3 covers 16 residues. V was pared by 2 bases and J by 5 bases, with 12 bases of the junction left unmatched. CDR3 loop: CASSLFYAGETETQYF. The DNA of the CDR3 is TGCGCCAGCAGCTTATTTTACGCGGGAGAAACGGAGACCCAGTACTTC.

The J gene is TRBJ1-2, the V gene TRBV6-5; D is perhaps TRBD1 (5 bases). The CDR3 consists of 14 residues. V lost 6 bases and J lost 4, with 15 bases in between. Germline V gene data show CDR1 as MNHEY and CDR2 as SVGAGI. This CDR3 reads CASRSSGTVYGYTF. As DNA, the CDR3 is TGTGCCAGCAGATCCTCCGGGACGGTCTATGGCTACACCTTC.